The clone carrying this T cell receptor (beta chain) was counted ten times or more. Preparation of the TCRbeta library involved a method that used unique molecular identifiers. TCRdb itself ran the PCR reads through MiXCR, one entry per CDR3 protein. The table includes some 76,000 distinct CDR3 sequences, roughly a tenth detected once. After removal of 4 bases from V and 2 bases from J, the junction contained 6 bases not matched to a gene. Germline V gene data show CDR1 as SGHRS and CDR2 as YFSETQ. CDR3 size: 15 residues. This sample was included in a study of T-cell reconstitution after alpha-beta-depleted transplantation in children.

Source: PBMCs, taken before TCRalphabeta/CD19-depleted stem cell transplant. This clonotype was sampled from a boy between 5 and 17 years old with acute myeloid leukemia, due to receive a stem cell transplant. V is TRBV5-1 and J is TRBJ1-1; 9 bases line up with TRBD1. The CDR3 DNA is TGCGCCAGCAGCCCCAACAGGGGGCGAAACACTGAAGCTTTCTTT. Its translation: CASSPNRGRNTEAFF. Looking up the rest from reference TRBV5-1 and TRBJ1-1 gives the full variable domain: KAGVTQTPRYLIKTRGQQVTLSCSPISGHRSVSWYQQTPGQGLQFLFEYFSETQRNKGNFPGRFSGRQFSNSRSEMNVSTLELGDSALYLCASSPNRGRNTEAFFGQGTRLTVV.